This T cell receptor beta chain emerged from a study of blood T cell repertoires in COVID-19. Study details: T cells, B-cell-depleted T cells, or PBMCs supplied cDNA or gDNA.

In the study's own analysis: Reference gene primer amplification yielded estimated nucleated cell counts. The method was immunoSEQ multiplex PCR; TCRdb's version includes in-frame clones alone and lacks a portion of them. The V and J calls and the clone size are those of that table, but D and trimming were determined from the DNA. The repertoire consists of tens of thousands of clones, with about four fifths occurring once and the leading ten covering 15% to 19%. After removal of 3 bases from V and 6 bases from J, the junction contained 6 bases not matched to a gene. This CDR3 is built from 16 residues. Germline-derived CDR1 and CDR2 are SGHVS and FQNEAQ.

This chain joins TRBV7-8 and TRBJ2-2, with TRBD2 identical over 11 bases. The receptor comes from a human donor in a cohort sampled during active COVID-19. Source material: peripheral blood. CDR3 loop: CASSFFIAGGPGELFF. CDR3 nucleotides: TGTGCCAGCAGCTTTTTCATAGCGGGAGGGCCCGGGGAGCTGTTTTTT. Full variable domain (missing parts from reference TRBV7-8 and TRBJ2-2): GAGVSQSPRYKVAKRGQDVALRCDPISGHVSLFWYQQALGQGPEFLTYFQNEAQLDKSGLPSDRFFAERPEGSVSTLKIQRTQQEDSAVYLCASSFFIAGGPGELFFGEGSRLTVL.